Listed below are T cell receptor beta chains from one sample, sequenced in a study of Ad26.COV2.S vaccination and SARS-CoV-2 variants. This table comes from immunoSEQ multiplex PCR, and its TCRdb copy is limited to in-frame clones, with some not included. Seen here are 300,000 to 400,000 clones, 70% to 90% observed once, and the top ten hold about 11%. Sequencing used peripheral blood, obtained in a trial of Ad26.COV2.S vaccine versus placebo. The origin of the receptors is a person between 18 and 65 years old who received the Ad26.COV2.S COVID-19 vaccine or a placebo. The CDR3 runs from the conserved cysteine through the conserved F or W. The order of the fields is clone size, D gene, J gene, V gene, CDR3 protein, CDR3 DNA. The D gene is left open where the match is weak. Expanded clones are given a class, and other clones once, few, many or no size at all.

abundance: once
d_gene: TRBD1
j_gene: TRBJ1-2
v_gene: TRBV4-3
CDR3aa: CASSHDRAGSGGYTF
CDR3nt: TGCGCCAGCAGCCACGACAGGGCCGGCTCGGGTGGCTACACCTTC

abundance: NA
d_gene: TRBD1
j_gene: TRBJ1-3
v_gene: TRBV5-4
CDR3aa: CASSFMTGVGNTIYF
CDR3nt: TGTGCCAGCAGCTTTATGACAGGGGTAGGAAACACCATATATTTT

abundance: NA
d_gene: NA
j_gene: TRBJ1-4
v_gene: TRBV19
CDR3aa: CARFTPPATNEKLFF
CDR3nt: TGTGCCCGCTTTACCCCGCCGGCAACTAATGAAAAACTGTTTTTT

abundance: once
d_gene: NA
j_gene: TRBJ1-3
v_gene: TRBV10-3
CDR3aa: CAISGGGPGNTIYF
CDR3nt: TGTGCCATCAGTGGCGGGGGACCTGGAAACACCATATATTTT

abundance: NA
d_gene: TRBD2
j_gene: TRBJ2-1
v_gene: TRBV5-8
CDR3aa: CAIQPGLAGGTYNEQFF
CDR3nt: TGTGCCATCCAACCGGGACTAGCGGGGGGGACCTACAATGAGCAGTTCTTC

abundance: NA
d_gene: NA
j_gene: TRBJ2-7
v_gene: TRBV5-1
CDR3aa: CASSSLPGSSSYEQYF
CDR3nt: TGCGCCAGCAGCTCCCTCCCGGGTTCTAGCTCCTACGAGCAGTACTTC

abundance: NA
d_gene: TRBD1
j_gene: TRBJ1-1
v_gene: TRBV4-1
CDR3aa: CASSPGQGMTEAFF
CDR3nt: TGCGCCAGCAGCCCGGGACAGGGCATGACTGAAGCTTTCTTT

abundance: NA
d_gene: NA
j_gene: TRBJ2-3
v_gene: TRBV19
CDR3aa: CASSIGDGTDTQYF
CDR3nt: TGTGCCAGTAGTATAGGGGATGGCACAGATACGCAGTATTTT

abundance: NA
d_gene: TRBD2
j_gene: TRBJ2-5
v_gene: TRBV7-2
CDR3aa: CASSWGREGKTQYF
CDR3nt: TGTGCCAGCAGCTGGGGCCGGGAGGGCAAGACCCAGTACTTC

abundance: NA
d_gene: NA
j_gene: TRBJ2-5
v_gene: TRBV5-4
CDR3aa: CASSLWATQETQYF
CDR3nt: TGTGCCAGCAGCTTGTGGGCTACCCAAGAGACCCAGTACTTC

abundance: NA
d_gene: NA
j_gene: TRBJ1-1
v_gene: TRBV6-4
CDR3aa: CASSESMNTEAFF
CDR3nt: TGTGCCAGCAGTGAATCCATGAACACTGAAGCTTTCTTT

abundance: NA
d_gene: NA
j_gene: TRBJ2-7
v_gene: TRBV5-6
CDR3aa: CASSFQGVQFYEQYF
CDR3nt: TGTGCCAGCAGCTTCCAGGGAGTTCAATTCTACGAGCAGTACTTC

abundance: NA
d_gene: TRBD2
j_gene: TRBJ2-1
v_gene: TRBV5-1
CDR3aa: CASSPQAGSSYNEQFF
CDR3nt: TGCGCCAGCAGCCCCCAAGCGGGGAGCTCCTACAATGAGCAGTTCTTC

abundance: NA
d_gene: TRBD1
j_gene: TRBJ1-5
v_gene: TRBV19
CDR3aa: CASSGQVNQPQHF
CDR3nt: TGTGCCAGTAGCGGACAGGTCAATCAGCCCCAGCATTTT

abundance: NA
d_gene: NA
j_gene: TRBJ2-3
v_gene: TRBV27
CDR3aa: CASSLDTSTDTQYF
CDR3nt: TGTGCCAGCAGTTTAGACACCAGCACAGATACGCAGTATTTT

abundance: NA
d_gene: NA
j_gene: TRBJ2-1
v_gene: TRBV5-1
CDR3aa: CASSLGGFSYNEQFF
CDR3nt: TGCGCCAGCAGCTTGGGGGGTTTCTCCTACAATGAGCAGTTCTTC

abundance: NA
d_gene: TRBD2
j_gene: TRBJ2-1
v_gene: TRBV6-5
CDR3aa: CASSYSIAGPNEQFF
CDR3nt: TGTGCCAGCAGTTACTCGATAGCGGGGCCCAATGAGCAGTTCTTC

abundance: once
d_gene: TRBD1
j_gene: TRBJ2-7
v_gene: TRBV2
CDR3aa: CASRGTGFGEQYF
CDR3nt: TGTGCCAGCAGGGGGACAGGATTCGGGGAGCAGTACTTC

abundance: NA
d_gene: NA
j_gene: TRBJ2-2
v_gene: TRBV25-1
CDR3aa: CASSEWTTDNTGELFF
CDR3nt: TGTGCCAGCAGTGAATGGACAACCGATAACACCGGGGAGCTGTTTTTT

abundance: NA
d_gene: TRBD1
j_gene: TRBJ2-7
v_gene: TRBV6-1
CDR3aa: CASSEVWTGAYYEQYF
CDR3nt: TGTGCCAGCAGTGAAGTCTGGACAGGGGCCTACTACGAGCAGTACTTC

abundance: NA
d_gene: TRBD2
j_gene: TRBJ2-5
v_gene: TRBV14
CDR3aa: CASSRPLAVGLETQYF
CDR3nt: TGTGCCAGCAGCCGCCCACTAGCGGTCGGTTTGGAGACCCAGTACTTC

abundance: NA
d_gene: NA
j_gene: TRBJ2-6
v_gene: TRBV4-1
CDR3aa: CASSQDPAGLRSGANVLTF
CDR3nt: TGCGCCAGCAGCCAAGATCCCGCGGGCCTGCGATCTGGGGCCAACGTCCTGACTTTC

abundance: NA
d_gene: NA
j_gene: TRBJ1-5
v_gene: TRBV21-1
CDR3aa: CASSKSRGPSQPQHF
CDR3nt: TGTGCCAGCAGCAAATCGAGGGGGCCCAGTCAGCCCCAGCATTTT

abundance: NA
d_gene: TRBD1
j_gene: TRBJ1-5
v_gene: TRBV5-6
CDR3aa: CASSQTGGQPQHF
CDR3nt: TGTGCCAGCAGTCAGACAGGGGGTCAGCCCCAGCATTTT

abundance: NA
d_gene: NA
j_gene: TRBJ2-1
v_gene: TRBV7-2
CDR3aa: CASSFRTSSNEQFF
CDR3nt: TGTGCCAGCAGCTTTCGCACTAGCAGTAATGAGCAGTTCTTC

abundance: NA
d_gene: TRBD1
j_gene: TRBJ2-3
v_gene: TRBV7-9
CDR3aa: CASSIDRGASDTQYF
CDR3nt: TGTGCCAGCAGCATTGACAGGGGCGCATCGGATACGCAGTATTTT

abundance: NA
d_gene: TRBD1
j_gene: TRBJ1-5
v_gene: TRBV2
CDR3aa: CASSPGQGSQPQHF
CDR3nt: TGTGCCAGCAGCCCGGGACAGGGGAGTCAGCCCCAGCATTTT

abundance: NA
d_gene: TRBD1
j_gene: TRBJ1-4
v_gene: TRBV7-2
CDR3aa: CASSRQGAREKLFF
CDR3nt: TGTGCCAGCAGCCGTCAGGGGGCTAGGGAAAAACTGTTTTTT

abundance: once
d_gene: TRBD1
j_gene: TRBJ2-3
v_gene: TRBV3-1/TRBV3-2
CDR3aa: CASSPWSNRGWNTDTQYF
CDR3nt: TGTGCCAGCAGCCCCTGGTCGAACAGGGGATGGAACACAGATACGCAGTATTTT